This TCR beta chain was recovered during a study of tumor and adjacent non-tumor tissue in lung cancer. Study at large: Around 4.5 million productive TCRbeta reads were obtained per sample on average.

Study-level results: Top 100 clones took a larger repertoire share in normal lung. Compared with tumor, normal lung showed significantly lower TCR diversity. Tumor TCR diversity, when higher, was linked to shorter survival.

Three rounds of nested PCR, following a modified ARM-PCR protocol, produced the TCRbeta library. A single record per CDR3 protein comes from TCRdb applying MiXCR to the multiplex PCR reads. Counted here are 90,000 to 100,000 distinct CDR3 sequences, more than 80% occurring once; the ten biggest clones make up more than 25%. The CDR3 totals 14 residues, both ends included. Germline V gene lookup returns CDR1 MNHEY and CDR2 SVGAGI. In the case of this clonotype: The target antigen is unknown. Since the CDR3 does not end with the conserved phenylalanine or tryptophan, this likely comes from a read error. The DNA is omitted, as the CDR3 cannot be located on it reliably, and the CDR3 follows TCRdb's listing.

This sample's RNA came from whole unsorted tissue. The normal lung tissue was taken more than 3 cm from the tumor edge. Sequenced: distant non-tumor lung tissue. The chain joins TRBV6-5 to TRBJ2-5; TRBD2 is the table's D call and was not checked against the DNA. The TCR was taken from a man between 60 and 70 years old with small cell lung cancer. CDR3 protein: CASSSGSSYDERFY.